A selection of T cell receptor beta chains follows, all from one sample in a study of T-cell reconstitution after alpha-beta-depleted transplantation in children. TCRdb reprocessed the PCR reads with MiXCR, giving one entry per CDR3 protein. Found here are about 830,000 distinct CDR3 sequences, 16% of them singletons; the top ten hold roughly 5%. Material: PBMCs, mostly from graft donor cells, obtained 360 days after TCRalphabeta/CD19-depleted stem cell transplant. The source of these receptors is a male patient under 18 who had a stem cell transplant for acute lymphoblastic leukemia, so the T cells may come from the graft donor. Both conserved end residues are part of each CDR3. The order of the fields is CDR3 DNA, CDR3 protein, clone size, D gene, V gene, J gene. The D gene is left open where the match is weak. Not every row has a clone size; where given, it reads once, few, many or a size class.

TGCAGTGCTGGCAAGAATGGACTGACCTACGAGCAGTACTTC	CSAGKNGLTYEQYF	few	-	TRBV20-1	TRBJ2-7
TGTGCCAGCGGGGGGACAGGAGGTATATTCTCTGGAAACACCATATATTTT	CASGGTGGIFSGNTIYF	-	TRBD1	TRBV2	TRBJ1-3
TGTGCCAGCAGATCCGAGCAGACAACAGATACGCAGTATTTT	CASRSEQTTDTQYF	many	-	TRBV13	TRBJ2-3
TGTGCCAGCAGCCAGTCTACTAGCGGGTATGGCTATACGCAGTATTTT	CASSQSTSGYGYTQYF	-	TRBD2	TRBV3-1	TRBJ2-3
TGCGCCAGCAGCCACCCCCCCTCGACTAGCGGGAGAGCCGGGGAGCTGTTTTTT	CASSHPPSTSGRAGELFF	few	TRBD2	TRBV4-1	TRBJ2-2
TGCGCCAGCAGTCCCGGACTAGCGTCCTTTAGCTCCTACGAGCAGTACTTC	CASSPGLASFSSYEQYF	few	TRBD2	TRBV4-1	TRBJ2-7
TGTGCCAGCAGTGGTTGGGACAGGGCCAATGAGCAGTTCTTC	CASSGWDRANEQFF	few	TRBD1	TRBV12-3/TRBV12-4	TRBJ2-1
TGTGCCAGCAGGGTAGGGGGGTACAATGAGCAGTTCTTC	CASRVGGYNEQFF	-	-	TRBV6-2/TRBV6-3	TRBJ2-1
TGTGCCAGCAGTTTCAGACCGGGCGAAGTATCCTACGAGCAGTACTTC	CASSFRPGEVSYEQYF	few	-	TRBV12-3/TRBV12-4	TRBJ2-7
TGTGCCAGCAGCTCATATACGGGGGCCAACACCGGGGAGCTGTTTTTT	CASSSYTGANTGELFF	-	-	TRBV7-3	TRBJ2-2
TGTGCCAGCACCGGCTTTAGCGGTTACAATGAGCAGTTCTTC	CASTGFSGYNEQFF	-	-	TRBV5-5	TRBJ2-1
TGTGCCAGCAGTTACTCGCCGGGACAACGAAGCTACGAGCAGTACTTC	CASSYSPGQRSYEQYF	few	-	TRBV6-5	TRBJ2-7
TGCGCCAGCAGCCAAGACCGATTGGGCTTCGGGACAGTTAATTCACCCCTCCACTTT	CASSQDRLGFGTVNSPLHF	few	TRBD1	TRBV4-1	TRBJ1-6
TGTGCCAGCAGTAAAGACAGGGAAACTGAAGCTTTCTTT	CASSKDRETEAFF	many	TRBD1	TRBV2	TRBJ1-1
TGTGCCAGCAAGCGGAGAGTAGGAGGGGGACTCCAAGAGACCCAGTACTTC	CASKRRVGGGLQETQYF	-	-	TRBV6-2/TRBV6-3	TRBJ2-5
TGTGCCAGCAGTGACAGGACAGGGGGCACTCAGCCCCAGCATTTT	CASSDRTGGTQPQHF	-	TRBD1	TRBV6-1	TRBJ1-5
TGCGCCAGCAGAGTAGCGGGACGAAACGAGCAGTACTTC	CASRVAGRNEQYF	-	TRBD2	TRBV5-1	TRBJ2-7
TGTGCCAGCAGCCCCATTAGCGGGAGAGATGAAAACATTCAGTACTTC	CASSPISGRDENIQYF	-	TRBD2	TRBV7-6	TRBJ2-4
TGCAGCGTCCAAGGGGTGAGCTCCTACAATGAGCAGTTCTTC	CSVQGVSSYNEQFF	-	-	TRBV29-1	TRBJ2-1
TGCAGTGCTAGAGGGACAGGGGGCGCGGGTCAGCCCCAGCATTTT	CSARGTGGAGQPQHF	-	TRBD1	TRBV20-1	TRBJ1-5
TGTGCCAGCAGCCAAAACTGGGGAGAGACCCAGTACTTC	CASSQNWGETQYF	-	-	TRBV14	TRBJ2-5
TGCGCCAGCAGCCCCCCAGGTCGGCTCACCTACAATGAGCAGTTCTTC	CASSPPGRLTYNEQFF	many	-	TRBV5-1	TRBJ2-1
TGTGCCAGTAGGAATTGGGATTACAATCAGCCCCAGCATTTT	CASRNWDYNQPQHF	many	-	TRBV19	TRBJ1-5
TGCAGCGTTCAGAGTGGAAATCAGCCCCAGCATTTT	CSVQSGNQPQHF	-	-	TRBV29-1	TRBJ1-5
TGCGCCAGCAGCCAATTAAGGGACAGGGTAACGAACACCGGGGAGCTGTTTTTT	CASSQLRDRVTNTGELFF	-	TRBD1	TRBV4-1	TRBJ2-2
TGTGCCAGCAGTGTAGCCGGGGCTATCGGATATGGCTACACCTTC	CASSVAGAIGYGYTF	many	-	TRBV12-3/TRBV12-4	TRBJ1-2
TGTGCCAGCAGCCAAGATCGCGAATTGCGGTTGAATGGTGAGCAGTTCTTC	CASSQDRELRLNGEQFF	-	-	TRBV3-1	TRBJ2-1
TGCAGTGCCAATGACCTATCCTACGAGCAGTACTTC	CSANDLSYEQYF	-	-	TRBV20-1	TRBJ2-7
TGTGCCAGCAGTTGGCGGCAGGGGGGCGAGCAGTACTTC	CASSWRQGGEQYF	few	-	TRBV2	TRBJ2-7
TGTGCCAGCGTTGGGGCGTATAGGTTTACTGAGCAGTTCTTC	CASVGAYRFTEQFF	many	-	TRBV6-4	TRBJ2-1
TGCGCCAGCAGCTTAGATTATGGTGCAGCAGATACGCAGTATTTT	CASSLDYGAADTQYF	-	-	TRBV5-1	TRBJ2-3
TGCAGTGCTAGAGTGGACAGCTCTACATATAGCAATCAGCCCCAGCATTTT	CSARVDSSTYSNQPQHF	-	-	TRBV20-1	TRBJ1-5